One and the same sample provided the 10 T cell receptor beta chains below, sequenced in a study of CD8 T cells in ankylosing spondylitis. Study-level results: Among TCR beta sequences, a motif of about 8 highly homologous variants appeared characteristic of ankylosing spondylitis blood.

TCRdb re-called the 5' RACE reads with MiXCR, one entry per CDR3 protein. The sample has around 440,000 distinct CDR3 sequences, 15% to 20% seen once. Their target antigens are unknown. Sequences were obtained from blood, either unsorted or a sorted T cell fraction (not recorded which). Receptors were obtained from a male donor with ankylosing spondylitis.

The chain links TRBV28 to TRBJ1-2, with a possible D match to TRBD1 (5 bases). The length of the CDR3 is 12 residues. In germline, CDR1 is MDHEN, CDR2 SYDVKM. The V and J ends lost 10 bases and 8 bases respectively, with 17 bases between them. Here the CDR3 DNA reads TGTGCCACCCGGGGGTATCTGCTAGGCTACACCTTC. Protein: CATRGYLLGYTF.

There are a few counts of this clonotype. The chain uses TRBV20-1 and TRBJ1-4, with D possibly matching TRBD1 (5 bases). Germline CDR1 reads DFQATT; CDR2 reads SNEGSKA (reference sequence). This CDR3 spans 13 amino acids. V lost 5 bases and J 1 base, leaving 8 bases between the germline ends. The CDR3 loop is CSAGAKTNEKLFF. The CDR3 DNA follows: TGCAGTGCTGGGGCCAAAACTAATGAAAAACTGTTTTTT.

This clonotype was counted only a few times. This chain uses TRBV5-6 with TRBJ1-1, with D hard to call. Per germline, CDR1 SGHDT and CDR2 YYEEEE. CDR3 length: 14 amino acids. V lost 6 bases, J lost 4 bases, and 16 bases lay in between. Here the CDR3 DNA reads TGTGCCAGCACCACGCTTGCAGCTCTCACTGAAGCTTTCTTT. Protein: CASTTLAALTEAFF.

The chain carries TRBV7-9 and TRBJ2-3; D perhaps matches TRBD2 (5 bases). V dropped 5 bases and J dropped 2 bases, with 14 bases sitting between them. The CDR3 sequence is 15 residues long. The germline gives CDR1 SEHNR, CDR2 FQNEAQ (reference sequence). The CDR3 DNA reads TGTGCCAGCAGCCACGGGGTCCCGGCCACAGATACGCAGTATTTT. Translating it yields CASSHGVPATDTQYF.

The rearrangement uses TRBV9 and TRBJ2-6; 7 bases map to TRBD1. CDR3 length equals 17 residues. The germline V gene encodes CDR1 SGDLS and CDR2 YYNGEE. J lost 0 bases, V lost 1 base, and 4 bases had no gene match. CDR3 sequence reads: CASSVISGGSGANVLTF. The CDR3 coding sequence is TGTGCCAGCAGCGTAATTTCAGGGGGCTCTGGGGCCAACGTCCTGACTTTC. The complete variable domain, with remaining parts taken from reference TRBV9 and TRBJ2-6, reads DSGVTQTPKHLITATGQRVTLRCSPRSGDLSVYWYQQSLDQGLQFLIQYYNGEERAKGNILERFSAQQFPDLHSELNLSSLELGDSALYFCASSVISGGSGANVLTFGAGSRLTVL.

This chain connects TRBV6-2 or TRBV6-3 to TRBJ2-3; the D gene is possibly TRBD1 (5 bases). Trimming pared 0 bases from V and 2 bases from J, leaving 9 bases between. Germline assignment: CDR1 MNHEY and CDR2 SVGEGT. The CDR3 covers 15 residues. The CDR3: CASSYSDSPTDTQYF. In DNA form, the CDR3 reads TGTGCCAGCAGTTACTCTGACAGCCCCACAGATACGCAGTATTTT.

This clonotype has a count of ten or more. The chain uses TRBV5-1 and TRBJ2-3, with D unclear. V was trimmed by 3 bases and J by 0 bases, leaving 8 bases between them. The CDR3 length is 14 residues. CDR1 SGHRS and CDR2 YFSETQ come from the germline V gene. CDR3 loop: CASSSLTSTDTQYF. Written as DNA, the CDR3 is TGCGCCAGCAGCTCTCTGACTAGCACAGATACGCAGTATTTT.

Here the CDR3 DNA reads TGTGCCAGCAGCCCTCTCGTTGGTACCAATGAGCAGTTCTTC. Encoded protein: CASSPLVGTNEQFF. V gene TRBV11-3 combines with J gene TRBJ2-1, with D unresolved. The V end lost 5 bases, the J end lost 6 bases, and 14 bases lay between the germline ends. CDR1 and CDR2 (germline): SGHNT, YENEEA. This CDR3 spans 14 amino acids.

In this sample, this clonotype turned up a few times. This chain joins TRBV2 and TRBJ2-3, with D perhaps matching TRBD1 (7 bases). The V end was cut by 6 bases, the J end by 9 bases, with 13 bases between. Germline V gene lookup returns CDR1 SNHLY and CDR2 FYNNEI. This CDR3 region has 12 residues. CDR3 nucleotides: TGTGCCAGCAGGGTCGGGGGACAGACGCAGTATTTT. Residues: CASRVGGQTQYF. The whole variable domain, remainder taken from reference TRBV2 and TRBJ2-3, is EPEVTQTPSHQVTQMGQEVILRCVPISNHLYFYWYRQILGQKVEFLVSFYNNEISEKSEIFDDQFSVERPDGSNFTLKIRSTKLEDSAMYFCASRVGGQTQYFGPGTRLTVL.

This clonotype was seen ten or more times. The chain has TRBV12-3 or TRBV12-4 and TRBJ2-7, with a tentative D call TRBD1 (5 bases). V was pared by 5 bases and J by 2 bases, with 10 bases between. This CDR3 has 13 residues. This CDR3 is CASSPGHAYEQYF. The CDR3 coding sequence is TGTGCCAGCAGTCCTGGACACGCCTACGAGCAGTACTTC.